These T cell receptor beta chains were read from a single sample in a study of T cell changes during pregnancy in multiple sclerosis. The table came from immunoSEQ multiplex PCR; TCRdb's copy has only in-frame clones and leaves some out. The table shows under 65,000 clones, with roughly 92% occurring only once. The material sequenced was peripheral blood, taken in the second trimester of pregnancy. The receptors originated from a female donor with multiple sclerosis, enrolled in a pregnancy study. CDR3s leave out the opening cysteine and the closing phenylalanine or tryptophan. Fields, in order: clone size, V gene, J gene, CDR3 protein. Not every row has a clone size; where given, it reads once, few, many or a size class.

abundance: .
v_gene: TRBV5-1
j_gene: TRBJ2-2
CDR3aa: ASSSGPANTGELF

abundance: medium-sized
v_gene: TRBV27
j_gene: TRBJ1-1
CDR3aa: ASSSLTGKVNTEAF

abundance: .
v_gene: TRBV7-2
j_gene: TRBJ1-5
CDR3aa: ASSLWQDGNQPQH

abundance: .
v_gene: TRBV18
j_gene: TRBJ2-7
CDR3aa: ASSPGQGIYEQY

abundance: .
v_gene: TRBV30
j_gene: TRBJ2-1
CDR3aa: AWSVNLRAQSKQF

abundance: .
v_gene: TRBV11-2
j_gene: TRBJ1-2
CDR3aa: ASSLGPLNYGYT

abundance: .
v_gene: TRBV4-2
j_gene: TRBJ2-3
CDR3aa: ASSQEPPDRAQTDTQY

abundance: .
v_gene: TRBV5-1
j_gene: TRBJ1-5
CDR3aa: ASSSGHDSNQPQH

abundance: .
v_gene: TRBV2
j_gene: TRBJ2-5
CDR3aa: ASGGQLQETQY

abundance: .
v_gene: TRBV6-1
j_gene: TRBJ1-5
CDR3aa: ASRVTGVNQPQH

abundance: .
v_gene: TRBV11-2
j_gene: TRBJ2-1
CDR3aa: ASSLDLGQGSNEQF

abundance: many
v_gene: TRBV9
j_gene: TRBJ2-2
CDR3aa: ASSSRDLGGGELF

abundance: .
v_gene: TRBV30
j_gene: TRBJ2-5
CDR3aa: AWNRYGETQY

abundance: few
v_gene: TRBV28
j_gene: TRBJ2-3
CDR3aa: ASISLAGIGPGTDTQY

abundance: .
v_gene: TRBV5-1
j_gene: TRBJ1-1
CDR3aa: ASTPSGPGEAF

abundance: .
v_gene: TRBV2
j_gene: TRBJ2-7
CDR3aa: ASRTGHIYEQY

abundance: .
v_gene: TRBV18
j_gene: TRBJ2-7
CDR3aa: ASSPGLVNYEQY

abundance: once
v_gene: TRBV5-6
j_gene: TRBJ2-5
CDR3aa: ASSFGTAGSQETQY

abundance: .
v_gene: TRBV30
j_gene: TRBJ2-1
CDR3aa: AWSVLADNEQF

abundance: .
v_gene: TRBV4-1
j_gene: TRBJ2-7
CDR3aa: ASSQAGLAIYEQY

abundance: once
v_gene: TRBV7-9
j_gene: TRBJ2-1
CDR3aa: ASSLFPGVVEQF

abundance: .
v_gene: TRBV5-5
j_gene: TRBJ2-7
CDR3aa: ASSLGTGPRYEQY

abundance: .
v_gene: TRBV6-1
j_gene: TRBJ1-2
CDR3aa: ASSPGQGFGYT

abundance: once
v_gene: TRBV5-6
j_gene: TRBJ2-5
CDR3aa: ASSATGNTGQETQY

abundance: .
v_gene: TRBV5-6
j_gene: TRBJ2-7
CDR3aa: ASSLGAGAAYEQH

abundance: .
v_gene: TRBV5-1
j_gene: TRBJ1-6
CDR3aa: ASTIDRGDSPLH

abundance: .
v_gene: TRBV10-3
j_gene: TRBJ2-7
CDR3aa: AISRDRVYEQY

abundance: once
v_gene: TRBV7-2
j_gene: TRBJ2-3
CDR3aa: ASSLRLSGNTDTQY

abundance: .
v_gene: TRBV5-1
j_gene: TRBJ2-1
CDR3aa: ASSLSGGRAVDEQF

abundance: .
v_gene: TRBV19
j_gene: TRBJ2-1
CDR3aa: ASNSGLAVTNNEQF

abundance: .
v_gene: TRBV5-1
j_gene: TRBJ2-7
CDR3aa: ASSLFRGEQY

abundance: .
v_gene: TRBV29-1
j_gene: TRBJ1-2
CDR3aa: SVEEKAGYGYT

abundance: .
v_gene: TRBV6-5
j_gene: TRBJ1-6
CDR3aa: ASSYSWSSYNSPLH

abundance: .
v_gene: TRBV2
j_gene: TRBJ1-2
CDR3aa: ASSPFGRDSGYT

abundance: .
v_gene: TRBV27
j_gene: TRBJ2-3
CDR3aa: ASSLSYEFTDTQY